These 2 T cell receptor beta chains were sequenced from one sample in a study of T-cell memory formation after mild COVID-19. TCRdb redid the calling of the 5' RACE reads with MiXCR, one entry per CDR3 protein. The sample has about 470,000 distinct CDR3 sequences, roughly 25% seen once. Sequences were obtained from PBMCs or a T cell subset sorted from them (not recorded which). The source is an adult woman who had mild COVID-19 (a few samples of this study predate the infection). Cell type and time point are not known.

This clonotype was counted between two and nine times. The chain is built from TRBV12-5 and TRBJ2-3; D might be TRBD2 (6 bases). This CDR3 spans 11 amino acids. Germline lookup yields CDR1 LGHNT and CDR2 FRNRAP. Trimming cost V 6 bases and J 6 bases, with 7 bases left between them. As DNA, the CDR3 is TGTGCTAGTGGACGGGGGGATACGCAGTATTTT. Residues: CASGRGDTQYF. The full variable domain, completed using reference TRBV12-5 and TRBJ2-3, is DARVTQTPRHKVTEMGQEVTMRCQPILGHNTVFWYRQTMMQGLELLAYFRNRAPLDDSGMPKDRFSAEMPDATLATLKIQPSEPRDSAVYFCASGRGDTQYFGPGTRLTVL.

The chain combines TRBV18 with TRBJ2-3; D gene unclear. CDR3 length: 15 amino acids. Germline V lookup: CDR1 KGHSH, CDR2 LQKENI. V was pared by 1 base and J by 1 base, with 9 bases between. CDR3 sequence: CASSPRRSGTDTQYF. In DNA, the CDR3 is TGTGCCAGCTCACCACGGCGTTCAGGCACAGATACGCAGTATTTT.